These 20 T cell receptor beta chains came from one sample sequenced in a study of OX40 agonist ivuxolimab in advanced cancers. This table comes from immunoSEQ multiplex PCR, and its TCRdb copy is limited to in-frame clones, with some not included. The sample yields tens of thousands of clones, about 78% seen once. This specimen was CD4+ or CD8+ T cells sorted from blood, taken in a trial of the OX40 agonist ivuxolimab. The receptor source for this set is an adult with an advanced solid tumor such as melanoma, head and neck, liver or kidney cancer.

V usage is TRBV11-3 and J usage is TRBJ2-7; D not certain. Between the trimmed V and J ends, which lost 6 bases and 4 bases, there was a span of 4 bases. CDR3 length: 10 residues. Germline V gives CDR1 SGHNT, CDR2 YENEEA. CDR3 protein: CASRPYEQYF. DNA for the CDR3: TGTGCCAGCAGACCATACGAGCAGTACTTC.

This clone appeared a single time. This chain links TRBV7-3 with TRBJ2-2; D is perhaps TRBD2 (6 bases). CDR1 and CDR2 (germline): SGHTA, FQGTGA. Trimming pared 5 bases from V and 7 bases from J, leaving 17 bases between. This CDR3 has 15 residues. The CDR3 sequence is CASSNKTRRVGELFF. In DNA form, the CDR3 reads TGTGCCAGCAGCAACAAGACTAGGAGAGTCGGGGAGCTGTTTTTT.

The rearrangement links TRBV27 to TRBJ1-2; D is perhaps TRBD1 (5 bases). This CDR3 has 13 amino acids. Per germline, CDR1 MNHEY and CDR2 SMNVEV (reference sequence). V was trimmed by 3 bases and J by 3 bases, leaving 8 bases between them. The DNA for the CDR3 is TGTGCCAGCAGTTTGCAGGGAGACTATGGCTACACCTTC. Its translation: CASSLQGDYGYTF.

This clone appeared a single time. For the CDR3, the DNA is TGCGCCAGCAGCTTGGGGTCCAGCACTCAGGGCTATGGCTACACCTTC. It codes for CASSLGSSTQGYGYTF. The chain combines TRBV5-1 with TRBJ1-2; D may be TRBD1 (5 bases). The V gene lost 0 bases and the J gene lost 4 bases, with 16 bases spanning the gap. This CDR3 comprises 16 residues. Germline-derived CDR1 and CDR2 are SGHRS and YFSETQ.

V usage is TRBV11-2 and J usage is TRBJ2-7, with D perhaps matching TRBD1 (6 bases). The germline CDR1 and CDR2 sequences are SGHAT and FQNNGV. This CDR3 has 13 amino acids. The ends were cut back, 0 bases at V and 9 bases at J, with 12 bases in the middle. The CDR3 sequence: CASSLDMGAGQYF. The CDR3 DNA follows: TGTGCCAGCAGCTTAGATATGGGGGCAGGGCAGTACTTC. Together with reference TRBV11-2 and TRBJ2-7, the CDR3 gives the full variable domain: EAGVAQSPRYKIIEKRQSVAFWCNPISGHATLYWYQQILGQGPKLLIQFQNNGVVDDSQLPKDRFSAERLKGVDSTLKIQPAKLEDSAVYLCASSLDMGAGQYFGPGTRLTVT.

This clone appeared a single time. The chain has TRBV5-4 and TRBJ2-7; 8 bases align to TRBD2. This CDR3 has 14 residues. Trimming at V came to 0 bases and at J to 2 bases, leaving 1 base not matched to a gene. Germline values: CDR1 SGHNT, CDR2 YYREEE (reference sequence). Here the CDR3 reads CASSLDSGAYEQYF. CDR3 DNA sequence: TGTGCCAGCAGCTTGGATAGCGGGGCCTACGAGCAGTACTTC.

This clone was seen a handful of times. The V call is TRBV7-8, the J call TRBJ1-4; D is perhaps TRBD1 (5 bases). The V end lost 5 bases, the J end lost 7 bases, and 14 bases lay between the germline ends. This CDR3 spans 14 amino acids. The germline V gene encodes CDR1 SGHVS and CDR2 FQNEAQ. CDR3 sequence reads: CASSAREGAEKLFF. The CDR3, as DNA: TGTGCCAGCAGCGCCAGGGAAGGGGCTGAAAAACTGTTTTTT.

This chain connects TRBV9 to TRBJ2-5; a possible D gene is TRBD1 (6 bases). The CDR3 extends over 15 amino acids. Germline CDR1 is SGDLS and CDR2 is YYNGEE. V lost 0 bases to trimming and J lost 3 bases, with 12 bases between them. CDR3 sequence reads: CASSVAQGWEETQYF. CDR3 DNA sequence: TGTGCCAGCAGCGTAGCGCAGGGGTGGGAAGAGACCCAGTACTTC.

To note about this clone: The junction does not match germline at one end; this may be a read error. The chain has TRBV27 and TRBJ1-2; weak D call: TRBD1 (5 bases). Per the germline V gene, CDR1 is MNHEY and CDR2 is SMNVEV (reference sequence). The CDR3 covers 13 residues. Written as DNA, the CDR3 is TGTGCCAGCAGTTTCGGTAGGGACGGCATCCCGTACTTC. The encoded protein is CASSFGRDGIPYF.

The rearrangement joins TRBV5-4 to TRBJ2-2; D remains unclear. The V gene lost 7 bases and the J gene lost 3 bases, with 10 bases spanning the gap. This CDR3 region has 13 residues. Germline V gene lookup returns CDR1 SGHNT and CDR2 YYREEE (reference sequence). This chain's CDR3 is CASSPRDTGELFF. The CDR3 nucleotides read TGTGCCAGCTCCCCAAGGGACACCGGGGAGCTGTTTTTT. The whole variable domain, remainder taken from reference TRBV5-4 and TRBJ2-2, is ETGVTQSPTHLIKTRGQQVTLRCSSQSGHNTVSWYQQALGQGPQFIFQYYREEENGRGNFPPRFSGLQFPNYSSELNVNALELDDSALYLCASSPRDTGELFFGEGSRLTVL.

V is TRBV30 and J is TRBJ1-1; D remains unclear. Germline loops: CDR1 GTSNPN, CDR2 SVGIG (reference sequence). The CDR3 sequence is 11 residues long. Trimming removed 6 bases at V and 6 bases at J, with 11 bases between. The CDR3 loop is CACKSRAEAFF. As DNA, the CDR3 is TGTGCCTGCAAGTCCCGGGCTGAAGCTTTCTTT.

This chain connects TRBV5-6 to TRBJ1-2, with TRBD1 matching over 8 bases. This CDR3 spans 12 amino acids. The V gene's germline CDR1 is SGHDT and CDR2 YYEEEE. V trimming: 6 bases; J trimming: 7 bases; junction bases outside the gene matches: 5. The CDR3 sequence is CASTRTGFGYTF. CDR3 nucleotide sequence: TGTGCCAGCACCCGGACAGGGTTTGGCTACACCTTC.

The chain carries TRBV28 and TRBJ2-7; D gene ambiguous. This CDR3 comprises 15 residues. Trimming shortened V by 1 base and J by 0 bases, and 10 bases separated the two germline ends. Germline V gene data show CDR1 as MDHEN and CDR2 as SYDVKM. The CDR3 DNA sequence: TGTGCCAGCAGTTTATTAGCAGAAAGCTCCTACGAGCAGTACTTC. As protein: CASSLLAESSYEQYF.

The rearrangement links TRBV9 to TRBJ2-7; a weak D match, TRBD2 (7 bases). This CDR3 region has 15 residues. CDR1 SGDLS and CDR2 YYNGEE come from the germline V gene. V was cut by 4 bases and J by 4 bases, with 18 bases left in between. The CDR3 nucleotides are TGTGCCAGCAGCCCTAAGGGAGGGGGAAATTACGAGCAGTACTTC. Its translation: CASSPKGGGNYEQYF. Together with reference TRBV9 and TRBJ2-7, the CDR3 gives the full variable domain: DSGVTQTPKHLITATGQRVTLRCSPRSGDLSVYWYQQSLDQGLQFLIQYYNGEERAKGNILERFSAQQFPDLHSELNLSSLELGDSALYFCASSPKGGGNYEQYFGPGTRLTVT.

As DNA, the CDR3 is TGTGCCAGCAGCTTACGGGGAGGGGACTATGGCTACACCTTC. Its translation is CASSLRGGDYGYTF. J is TRBJ1-2 and V is TRBV11-2; D might be TRBD1 (5 bases). The V gene's germline CDR1 is SGHAT and CDR2 FQNNGV. The CDR3 has 14 amino acids. Trimming shortened V by 2 bases and J by 3 bases, and 10 bases separated the two germline ends.

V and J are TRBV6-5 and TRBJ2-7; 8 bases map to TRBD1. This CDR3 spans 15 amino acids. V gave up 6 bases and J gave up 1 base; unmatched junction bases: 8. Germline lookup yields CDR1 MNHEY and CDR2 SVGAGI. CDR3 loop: CASSNPGQVSYEQYF. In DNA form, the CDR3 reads TGTGCCAGCAGCAACCCGGGACAGGTTTCCTACGAGCAGTACTTC.

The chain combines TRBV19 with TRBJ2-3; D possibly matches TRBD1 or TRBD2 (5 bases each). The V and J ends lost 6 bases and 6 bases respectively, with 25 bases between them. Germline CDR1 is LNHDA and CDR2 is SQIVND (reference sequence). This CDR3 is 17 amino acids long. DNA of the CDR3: TGTGCCAGTAGGGCCAGGGAGTACACAGAGGGGACGGATACGCAGTATTTT. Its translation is CASRAREYTEGTDTQYF.

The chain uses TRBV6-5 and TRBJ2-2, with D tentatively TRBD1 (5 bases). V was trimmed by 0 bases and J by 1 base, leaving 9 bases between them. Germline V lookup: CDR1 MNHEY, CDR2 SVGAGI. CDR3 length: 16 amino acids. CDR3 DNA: TGTGCCAGCAGTTACTCTCACAGGCGGAACACCGGGGAGCTGTTTTTT. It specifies CASSYSHRRNTGELFF.

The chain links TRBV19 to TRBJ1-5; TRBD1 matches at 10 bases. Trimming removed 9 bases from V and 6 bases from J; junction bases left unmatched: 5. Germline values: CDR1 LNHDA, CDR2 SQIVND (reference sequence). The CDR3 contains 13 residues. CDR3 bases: TGTGCCAGCCACGACAGGGGGCTTCAGCCCCAGCATTTT. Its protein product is CASHDRGLQPQHF. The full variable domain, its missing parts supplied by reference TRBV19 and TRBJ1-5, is DGGITQSPKYLFRKEGQNVTLSCEQNLNHDAMYWYRQDPGQGLRLIYYSQIVNDFQKGDIAEGYSVSREKKESFPLTVTSAQKNPTAFYLCASHDRGLQPQHFGDGTRLSIL.

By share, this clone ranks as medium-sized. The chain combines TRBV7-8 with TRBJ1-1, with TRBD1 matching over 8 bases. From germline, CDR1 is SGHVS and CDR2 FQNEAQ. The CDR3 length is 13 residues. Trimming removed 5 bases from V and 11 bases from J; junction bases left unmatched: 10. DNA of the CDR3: TGTGCCAGCAGCCAGACAGGGGCCGGCACGGCTTTCTTT. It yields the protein CASSQTGAGTAFF.